Each of the 16 T cell receptor beta chains below was sequenced from the same sample in a study of CD8 T cells in Susac syndrome (dated by TCRdb to between 2018 and 2021). The library was built by means of the immunoSEQ multiplex PCR assay. RNA was extracted using the RNeasy kit, and about 0.45 to 1 ug of the RNA was reverse transcribed with random hexamers. TCRdb applied fastp at Q25 and MiXCR to the public reads, then kept only in-frame beta chains. Rows with a matching CDR3 protein are joined into one entry that keeps the most common DNA and genes. The sample data list approximately 180,000 distinct CDR3 sequences, and roughly nine tenths of these were observed just once. Around 0.085% of the sample is taken by the ten largest. Sequencing used CD4+ T cells from PBMCs. The receptors here all came from a human donor with Susac syndrome.

This sequence joins TRBV5-1 and TRBJ2-7; 12 nucleotides align to TRBD2. This CDR3 is built from 16 residues. V dropped 0 bases and J dropped 5; count of bases not matched to a gene: 6. Germline V gene data show CDR1 as SGHRS and CDR2 as YFSETQ. The CDR3 spells CASSLAILAGGNEQYF. In nucleotides, the CDR3 is TGCGCCAGCAGCTTGGCCATACTAGCGGGAGGAAACGAGCAGTACTTC.

The chain joins TRBV11-2 to TRBJ1-5; possible D gene TRBD1, 5 bases. The CDR3 is 12 amino acids. Looked up from germline, CDR1 is SGHAT and CDR2 is FQNNGV. Trimming stripped 5 bases from V and 6 bases from J, with 8 bases between. The CDR3 nucleotides are TGTGCCAGCAGCGAGGGGCCTCAGCCCCAGCATTTT. The encoded protein is CASSEGPQPQHF.

The chain uses TRBV7-8 and TRBJ2-5; D is ambiguous. Germline V gives CDR1 SGHVS, CDR2 FQNEAQ. This CDR3 region has 13 residues. V lost 0 bases and J lost 5, with 7 bases in between. This CDR3 is CASSLALGETQYF. In nucleotides, the CDR3 is TGTGCCAGCAGCTTAGCGCTAGGGGAGACCCAGTACTTC.

The chain employs TRBV19 and TRBJ2-7, with TRBD1 identical over 8 bases. CDR3 length: 14 amino acids. CDR1 and CDR2 (germline): LNHDA, SQIVND (reference sequence). The V segment lost 6 bases and the J segment 5 bases; nucleotides outside the gene matches: 9. The CDR3 sequence: CASRKTGGRDEQYF. CDR3 bases: TGTGCCAGTAGGAAAACAGGGGGAAGGGACGAGCAGTACTTC.

J is TRBJ1-2 and V is TRBV20-1, with D tentatively TRBD1 (5 bases). CDR3 length: 14 amino acids. The germline V and J ends were trimmed by 4 bases and 8 bases, with 20 bases remaining between them. Germline V gene sequence: CDR1 DFQATT, CDR2 SNEGSKA (reference sequence). The CDR3 here is CSATRSRTSEGYTF. As DNA, the CDR3 is TGCAGTGCTACCCGGAGTCGGACATCGGAAGGCTACACCTTC.

This clonotype appeared once. This rearrangement joins TRBV5-5 to TRBJ2-1; 11 bases line up with TRBD2. V lost 3 bases and J lost 5; bases outside the gene matches: 7. The CDR3 is 16 residues long. Germline lookup yields CDR1 SGHKS and CDR2 YYEKEE (reference sequence). CDR3 region: CASSSMGTSGNNEQFF. CDR3 nucleotides: TGTGCCAGCAGCTCGATGGGGACTAGCGGAAACAATGAGCAGTTCTTC.

This chain connects TRBV29-1 to TRBJ1-1; no clear D gene. Germline CDR1 is SQVTM and CDR2 is ANQGSEA. The V end was cut by 4 bases, the J end by 0 bases, with 9 bases between. The CDR3 consists of 13 residues. The CDR3 sequence is CSVAGRLNTEAFF. CDR3 nucleotide sequence: TGCAGCGTTGCGGGCCGATTGAACACTGAAGCTTTCTTT.

The V and J genes are TRBV2 and TRBJ2-1; perhaps TRBD2 as D (7 bases). The V end was cut by 2 bases, the J end by 8 bases, with 25 bases between. This CDR3 comprises 18 residues. From germline, CDR1 is SNHLY and CDR2 FYNNEI. In nucleotides, the CDR3 is TGTGCCAGCAGTGAATTTGGTCTCGGTGGGGGGGGCCGCGATGAGCAGTTCTTC. It yields the protein CASSEFGLGGGGRDEQFF.

V and J are TRBV20-1 and TRBJ2-7; 10 bases align to TRBD1. Germline trimming cut 0 bases from V and 3 bases from J; bases unmatched to any gene: 8. Germline values: CDR1 DFQATT, CDR2 SNEGSKA (reference sequence). The CDR3 consists of 16 residues. For the CDR3, the DNA is TGCAGTGCTAGAGAAAGCAAACGGGACAGGGGCTACGAGCAGTACTTC. Translation gives CSARESKRDRGYEQYF.

The chain has TRBV6-5 and TRBJ2-1; D might be TRBD1 or TRBD2, each matching 8 bases. The germline V gene encodes CDR1 MNHEY and CDR2 SVGAGI. The germline V and J ends were trimmed by 1 base and 8 bases, with 21 bases remaining between them. The CDR3 loop spans 17 amino acids. The CDR3 nucleotides read TGTGCCAGCAGTTACTTCGGACAGGGTATAGCGGGGTATGAGCAGTTCTTC. Translated, it gives CASSYFGQGIAGYEQFF.

The chain recombines TRBV29-1 with TRBJ2-6, with D uncertain. Trimming stripped 4 bases from V and 8 bases from J, with 15 bases between. Germline CDR1 and CDR2: SQVTM and ANQGSEA. The CDR3 totals 14 residues. The CDR3 sequence: CSVGFGCLTNVLTF. The DNA for the CDR3 is TGCAGCGTTGGGTTTGGCTGTCTTACCAACGTCCTGACTTTC.

This chain joins TRBV5-6 and TRBJ1-3; perhaps TRBD1 as D (5 bases). Trimming took 0 bases from V and 2 from J, leaving 9 bases between them. The CDR3 length is 15 residues. Germline CDR1 SGHDT, CDR2 YYEEEE. CDR3 DNA sequence: TGTGCCAGCAGCTTGGTAGGGGCGGCTGGAAACACCATATATTTT. Amino acids: CASSLVGAAGNTIYF.

The V gene is TRBV27, the J gene TRBJ1-2; TRBD1 might be the D (6 bases). CDR1 is MNHEY, CDR2 SMNVEV, per germline (reference sequence). CDR3 length equals 15 residues. V lost 2 bases, J lost 2 bases, and 12 bases lay in between. CDR3 residues: CASSLGTGRNYGYTF. CDR3 sequence (DNA): TGTGCCAGCAGTTTAGGCACAGGGCGGAACTATGGCTACACCTTC.

As regards this clonotype: A junction end diverges from the germline sequence, so it may reflect a read error. The chain employs TRBV5-1 and TRBJ2-3; possibly TRBD2 for D (6 bases). Germline loops: CDR1 SGHRS, CDR2 YFSETQ. The CDR3 runs 15 residues. CDR3 DNA: TGCGCCAGCAACTTGGAGGGATGGAGCACAGATACGCAGTATTTT. Translating it yields CASNLEGWSTDTQYF.

This chain uses TRBV27 with TRBJ1-6; 8 bases agree with TRBD1. Germline trimming cut 5 bases from V and 10 bases from J; bases unmatched to any gene: 7. Per germline, CDR1 MNHEY and CDR2 SMNVEV (reference sequence). CDR3 size: 14 residues. In DNA form, the CDR3 reads TGTGCCAGCAGTCACACAGGGGGAGGCTCACCCCTCCACTTT. Protein product: CASSHTGGGSPLHF.

This rearrangement joins TRBV20-1 to TRBJ1-6, with 7 nucleotides matching TRBD1. In germline, CDR1 is DFQATT, CDR2 SNEGSKA (reference sequence). There are 17 residues in the CDR3. V was pared by 3 bases and J by 7 bases, with 15 bases of the junction left unmatched. CDR3 nucleotides: TGCAGTGCTAGCCTAATCCGTGGGGGGACAGACAATTCACCCCTCCACTTT. Translating it yields CSASLIRGGTDNSPLHF.